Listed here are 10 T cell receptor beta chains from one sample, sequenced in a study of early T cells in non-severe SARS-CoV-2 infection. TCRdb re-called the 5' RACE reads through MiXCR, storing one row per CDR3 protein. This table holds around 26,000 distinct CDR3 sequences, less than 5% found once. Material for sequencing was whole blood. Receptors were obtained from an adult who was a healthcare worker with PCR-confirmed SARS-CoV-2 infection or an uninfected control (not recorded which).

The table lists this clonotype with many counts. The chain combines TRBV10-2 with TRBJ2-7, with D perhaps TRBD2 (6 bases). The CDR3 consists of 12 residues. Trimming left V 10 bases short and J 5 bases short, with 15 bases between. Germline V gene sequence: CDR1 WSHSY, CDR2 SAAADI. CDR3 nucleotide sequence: TGCGCCACCTCACTAGCTTCCGACGAGCAGTACTTC. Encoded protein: CATSLASDEQYF.

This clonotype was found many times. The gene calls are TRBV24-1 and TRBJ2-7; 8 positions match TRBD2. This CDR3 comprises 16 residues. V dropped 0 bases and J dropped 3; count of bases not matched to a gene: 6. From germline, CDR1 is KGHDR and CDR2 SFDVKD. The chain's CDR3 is CATSDLAGGGHYEQYF. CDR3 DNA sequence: TGTGCCACCAGTGATTTGGCGGGAGGAGGACACTACGAGCAGTACTTC.

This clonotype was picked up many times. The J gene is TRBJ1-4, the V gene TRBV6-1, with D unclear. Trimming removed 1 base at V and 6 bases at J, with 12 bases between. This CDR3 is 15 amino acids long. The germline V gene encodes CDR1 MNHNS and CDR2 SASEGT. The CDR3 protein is CASSEGGGKYEKLFF. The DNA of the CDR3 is TGTGCCAGCAGTGAAGGTGGAGGGAAGTATGAAAAACTGTTTTTT.

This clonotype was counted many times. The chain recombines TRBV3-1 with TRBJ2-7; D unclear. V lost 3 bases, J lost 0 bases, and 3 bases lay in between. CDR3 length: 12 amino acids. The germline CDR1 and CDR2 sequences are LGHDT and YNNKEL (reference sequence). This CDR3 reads CASSHGSYEQYF. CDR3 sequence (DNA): TGTGCCAGCAGCCATGGCTCCTACGAGCAGTACTTC.

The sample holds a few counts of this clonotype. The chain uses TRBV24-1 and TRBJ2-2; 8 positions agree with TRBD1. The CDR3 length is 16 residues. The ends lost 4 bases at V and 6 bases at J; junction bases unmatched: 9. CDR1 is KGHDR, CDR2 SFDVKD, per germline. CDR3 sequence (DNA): TGTGCCACCAGTGACCCCGGGACAGGACGACCCGGGGAGCTGTTTTTT. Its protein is CATSDPGTGRPGELFF.

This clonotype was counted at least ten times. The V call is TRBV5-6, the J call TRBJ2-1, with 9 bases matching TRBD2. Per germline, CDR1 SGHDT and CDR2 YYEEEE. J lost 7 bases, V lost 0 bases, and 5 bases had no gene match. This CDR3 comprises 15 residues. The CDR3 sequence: CASSLGSGRRNEQFF. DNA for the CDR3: TGTGCCAGCAGCTTGGGGAGCGGGAGGAGAAATGAGCAGTTCTTC. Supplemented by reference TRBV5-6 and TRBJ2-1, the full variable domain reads DAGVTQSPTHLIKTRGQQVTLRCSPKSGHDTVSWYQQALGQGPQFIFQYYEEEERQRGNFPDRFSGHQFPNYSSELNVNALLLGDSALYLCASSLGSGRRNEQFFGPGTRLTVL.

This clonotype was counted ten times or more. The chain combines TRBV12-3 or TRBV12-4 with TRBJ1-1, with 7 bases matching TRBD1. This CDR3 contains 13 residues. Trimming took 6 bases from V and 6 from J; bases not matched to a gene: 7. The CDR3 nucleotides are TGTGCCAGCAGCAACGACAGGGCTGCTGAAGCTTTCTTT. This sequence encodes CASSNDRAAEAFF.

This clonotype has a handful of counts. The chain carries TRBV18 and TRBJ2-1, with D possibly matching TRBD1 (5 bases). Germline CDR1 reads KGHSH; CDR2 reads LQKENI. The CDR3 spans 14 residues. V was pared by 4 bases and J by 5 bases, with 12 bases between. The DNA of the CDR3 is TGTGCCAGCTCACGAGTATCAGGGAACAATGAGCAGTTCTTC. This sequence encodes CASSRVSGNNEQFF.

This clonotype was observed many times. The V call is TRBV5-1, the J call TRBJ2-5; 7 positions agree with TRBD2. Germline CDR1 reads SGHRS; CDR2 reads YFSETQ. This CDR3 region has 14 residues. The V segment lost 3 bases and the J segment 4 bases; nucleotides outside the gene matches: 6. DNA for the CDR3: TGCGCCAGCAGCTGGGCGGGAGTAAGAGAGACCCAGTACTTC. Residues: CASSWAGVRETQYF.

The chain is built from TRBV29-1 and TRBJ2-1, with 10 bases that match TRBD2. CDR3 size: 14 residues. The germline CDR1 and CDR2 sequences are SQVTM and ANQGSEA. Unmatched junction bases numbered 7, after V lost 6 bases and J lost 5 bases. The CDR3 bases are TGCAGCGTATCCGGGACTAGCGTTGACAATGAGCAGTTCTTC. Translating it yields CSVSGTSVDNEQFF.